This is a list of T cell receptor beta chains from one sample in a study of blood T cell repertoires in COVID-19. Profiling relied on immunoSEQ multiplex PCR, and the TCRdb table lists in-frame clones only, not all of them. This sample has about 340,000 clones, with approximately 82% found just once. The sequencing sample was made of peripheral blood. These receptors were obtained from a young man with active or convalescent COVID-19. Both conserved end residues are part of each CDR3. D genes are given only for firm matches. The size entry is marked missing in some rows and otherwise reads once, few, many or a size class.

TRBD2	TRBJ2-5	TRBV19	-	TGTGCCAGCGGGACTAGTTCTCAAGAGACCCAGTACTTC	CASGTSSQETQYF
-	TRBJ1-1	TRBV6-5	-	TGTGCCAGCACCATATCCAGGGGGAACACTGAAGCTTTCTTT	CASTISRGNTEAFF
-	TRBJ1-1	TRBV19	-	TGTGCCAGTAGTATAGATCGATCATCCAGGGTCAACACTGAAGCTTTCTTT	CASSIDRSSRVNTEAFF
-	TRBJ1-5	TRBV5-3	-	TGTGCCAGAAGCTTGTTTCAGACCGGACAGTGTAATCAGCCCCAGCATTTT	CARSLFQTGQCNQPQHF
TRBD1	TRBJ1-1	TRBV7-9	-	TGTGCCAGCAGTTTTAATCCAAGACAGGGGAAGACAGCTTTCTTT	CASSFNPRQGKTAFF
-	TRBJ1-1	TRBV18	-	TGTGCCAGCTCAAAGACAAGAGCGGAGAACACTGAAGCTTTCTTT	CASSKTRAENTEAFF
-	TRBJ1-2	TRBV5-6	-	TGTGCCAGCAGCTTGGAACAGAACTATGGCTACACCTTC	CASSLEQNYGYTF
-	TRBJ2-3	TRBV4-3	-	TGCGCCAGCAGCCAAGAGTCCCAGGTCACAGATACGCAGTATTTT	CASSQESQVTDTQYF
-	TRBJ2-7	TRBV6-2/TRBV6-3	-	TGTGCCAGCAGTAAGGTCGGAGGCGCTTGGGAGCAGTACTTC	CASSKVGGAWEQYF
TRBD2	TRBJ2-5	TRBV7-2	many	TGTGCCAGCAGCTCCGAGTGGCGGGGGGGGCGCGAGACCCAGTACTTC	CASSSEWRGGRETQYF
-	TRBJ1-6	TRBV4-1	-	TGCGCCAGCAGCCCCCTTGGGCAGTTATCTAGCGGACCCCTCCACTTT	CASSPLGQLSSGPLHF
-	TRBJ1-2	TRBV5-4	-	TGTGCCAGCAGCTTGGCTTTGGGCCTTGATGGCTACACCTTC	CASSLALGLDGYTF
-	TRBJ1-1	TRBV7-9	-	TGTGCCAGCAGCAGCAGGGGCGCGAACACTGAAGCTTTCTTT	CASSSRGANTEAFF
TRBD2	TRBJ2-5	TRBV4-3	-	TGCGCCAGCAGCCCGCTAGCGGGAGAGACCCAGTACTTC	CASSPLAGETQYF
-	TRBJ1-4	TRBV9	-	TGTGCCAGCAGCCCAAGAGGAGGGATTAATGAAAAACTGTTTTTT	CASSPRGGINEKLFF
-	TRBJ2-3	TRBV5-4	-	TGTGCCAGCAGCTCGGACAGTCACAACACAGATACGCAGTATTTT	CASSSDSHNTDTQYF
TRBD2	TRBJ2-3	TRBV11-2	-	TGTGCCAGCCGATCTAGCGGGAGAAAGCACACAGATACGCAGTATTTT	CASRSSGRKHTDTQYF
-	TRBJ2-1	TRBV5-1	few	TGCGCCAGCAGCCCGAACGAGCCATCCTACAATGAGCAGTTCTTC	CASSPNEPSYNEQFF
-	TRBJ2-1	TRBV13	-	TGTGCCAGCAGCTTAGGCCGTACAGGCTACAATGAGCAGTTCTTC	CASSLGRTGYNEQFF
TRBD1	TRBJ2-7	TRBV19	once	TGTGCCAGTAGCAGGGGGCGCCTCCTCGAGCAGTACTTC	CASSRGRLLEQYF
-	TRBJ2-7	TRBV6-5	-	TGTGCCAGCAGTTTCGGCAGCAGGTCCTACGAGCAGTACTTC	CASSFGSRSYEQYF
TRBD1	TRBJ1-1	TRBV15	-	TGTGCCACCAGCAGAGTTAGGCAGGGGGCCGAAGCTTTCTTT	CATSRVRQGAEAFF
TRBD2	TRBJ2-5	TRBV7-9	-	TGTGCCAGCAGCTTAGGAGGACTAGCCTCCCCCCAGTACTTC	CASSLGGLASPQYF
TRBD1	TRBJ2-5	TRBV30	-	TGTGCCTGGAGAGCGTTCCGGGACAGGCAAGAGACCCAGTACTTC	CAWRAFRDRQETQYF
TRBD2	TRBJ2-7	TRBV6-5	-	TGTGCCAGCAGTTCAACTAGCGGGGATCCCTACGAGCAGTACTTC	CASSSTSGDPYEQYF
-	TRBJ2-1	TRBV6-1	-	TGTGCCAGCAGTGAACTACGCCCACCCTACAATGAGCAGTTCTTC	CASSELRPPYNEQFF
-	TRBJ1-1	TRBV4-1	-	TGCGCCAGCAAGCGAGGCCTCCGTGGGTCCAACACTGAAGCTTTCTTT	CASKRGLRGSNTEAFF
TRBD2	TRBJ2-7	TRBV9	-	TGTGCCAGCAGCTCTCGGGGGGGCACTTACGAGCAGTACTTC	CASSSRGGTYEQYF
-	TRBJ2-7	TRBV6-5	-	TGTGCCACCGTCCAGGGGCGCCGGAACGAGCAGTACTTC	CATVQGRRNEQYF
TRBD1	TRBJ2-6	TRBV5-1	-	TGCGCCAGCAGCTTTGGACAGGTCGGGGCCAACGTCCTGACTTTC	CASSFGQVGANVLTF
TRBD1	TRBJ1-6	TRBV30	-	TGTGCCTCTGGACAGGGCTCCTATAATTCACCCCTCCACTTT	CASGQGSYNSPLHF
-	TRBJ2-3	TRBV7-3	-	TGTGCCAGCAGCAAGGGGCACAGCACAGATACGCAGTATTTT	CASSKGHSTDTQYF
-	TRBJ1-2	TRBV12-5	-	TGTGCTAGTGGTTTGGGAATTGGGACACCTGTCTATGGCTACACCTTC	CASGLGIGTPVYGYTF
TRBD1	TRBJ1-1	TRBV30	-	TGTGCCTGGAGTGGGGACAGCAACACTGAAGCTTTCTTT	CAWSGDSNTEAFF
TRBD1	TRBJ2-5	TRBV29-1	-	TGCAGCGTTTACCGGGACAGGCTGGAGACCCAGTACTTC	CSVYRDRLETQYF
-	TRBJ2-1	TRBV5-4	-	TGTGCCAGCAGCCTAGACTCCTACAATGAGCAGTTCTTC	CASSLDSYNEQFF
TRBD1	TRBJ1-5	TRBV28	-	TGTGCCAGCGGAAAAGCCCAACGGACAGGGCGGTGGAGCAATCAGCCCCAGCATTTT	CASGKAQRTGRWSNQPQHF
TRBD1	TRBJ2-2	TRBV24-1	-	TGTGCCACCAGTGATTCCCGGACAGGAGACACCGGGGAGCTGTTTTTT	CATSDSRTGDTGELFF
-	TRBJ2-7	TRBV6-2/TRBV6-3	-	TGTGCCAGCAGTCAGAACTACGAGCAGTACTTC	CASSQNYEQYF
-	TRBJ1-2	TRBV5-5	few	TGTGCCAGCAGCCACAGTACAACTAACTATGGCTACACCTTC	CASSHSTTNYGYTF
-	TRBJ1-2	TRBV7-9	-	TGTGCCAGCAGCTTACAGGCCATACACTATGGCTACACCTTC	CASSLQAIHYGYTF
TRBD2	TRBJ2-5	TRBV5-8	-	TGTGCCAGCAGCCTGGGGGGGGTCCAGCGGCGGGAGACCCAGTACTTC	CASSLGGVQRRETQYF
-	TRBJ2-1	TRBV10-3	once	TGTGCCATCAGCCGGGACACCAAAAATGAGCAGTTCTTC	CAISRDTKNEQFF
-	TRBJ1-6	TRBV4-3	-	TGCGCCAGCAGCCAAGGCGGGGGCGGGGGAAATTCACCCCTCCACTTT	CASSQGGGGGNSPLHF
-	TRBJ1-1	TRBV15	-	TGTGCCACCAGCAGATTGACAAACACTGAAGCTTTCTTT	CATSRLTNTEAFF
-	TRBJ2-7	TRBV6-5	-	TGTGCCAGCAGTTACGGGGGGGCCCACGAGCAGTACTTC	CASSYGGAHEQYF
-	TRBJ2-7	TRBV19	-	TGTGCCAGTAGTATTGGAGCCTCCTACGAGCAGTACTTC	CASSIGASYEQYF
TRBD2	TRBJ2-1	TRBV7-9	few	TGTGCCAGCAGCATTAGCGGGAGGACCTACAATGAGCAGTTCTTC	CASSISGRTYNEQFF